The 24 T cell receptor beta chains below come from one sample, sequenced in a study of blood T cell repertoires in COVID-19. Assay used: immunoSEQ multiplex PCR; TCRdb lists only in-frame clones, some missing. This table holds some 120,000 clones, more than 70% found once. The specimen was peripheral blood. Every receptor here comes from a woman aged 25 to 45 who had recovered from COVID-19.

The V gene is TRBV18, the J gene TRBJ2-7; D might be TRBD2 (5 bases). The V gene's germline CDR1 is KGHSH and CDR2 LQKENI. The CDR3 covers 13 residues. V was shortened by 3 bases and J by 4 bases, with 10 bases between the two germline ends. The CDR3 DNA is TGTGCCAGCTCACCCCCGGGAAGTTACGAGCAGTACTTC. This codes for CASSPPGSYEQYF. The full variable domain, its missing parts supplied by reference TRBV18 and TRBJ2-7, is NAGVMQNPRHLVRRRGQEARLRCSPMKGHSHVYWYRQLPEEGLKFMVYLQKENIIDESGMPKERFSAEFPKEGPSILRIQQVVRGDSAAYFCASSPPGSYEQYFGPGTRLTVT.

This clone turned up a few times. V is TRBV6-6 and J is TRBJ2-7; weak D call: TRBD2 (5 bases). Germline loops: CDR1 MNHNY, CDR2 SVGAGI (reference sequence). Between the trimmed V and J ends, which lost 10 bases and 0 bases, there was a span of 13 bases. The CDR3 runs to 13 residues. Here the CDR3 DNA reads TGTGCCACCCAAACTGGAGGCTCCTACGAGCAGTACTTC. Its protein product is CATQTGGSYEQYF.

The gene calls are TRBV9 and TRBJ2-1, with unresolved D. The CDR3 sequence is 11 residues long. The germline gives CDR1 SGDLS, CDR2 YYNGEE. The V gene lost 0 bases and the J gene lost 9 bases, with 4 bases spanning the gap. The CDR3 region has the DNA TGTGCCAGCAGCGTAGCCGGTGAGCAGTTCTTC. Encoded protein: CASSVAGEQFF.

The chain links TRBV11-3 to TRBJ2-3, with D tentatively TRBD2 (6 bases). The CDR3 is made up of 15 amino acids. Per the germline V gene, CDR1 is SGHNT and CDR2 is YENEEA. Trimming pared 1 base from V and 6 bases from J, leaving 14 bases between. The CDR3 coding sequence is TGTGCCAGCAGCTTAGGGTTAGCGGCGAGGGATACGCAGTATTTT. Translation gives CASSLGLAARDTQYF. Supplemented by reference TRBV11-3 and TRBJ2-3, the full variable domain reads EAGVVQSPRYKIIEKKQPVAFWCNPISGHNTLYWYLQNLGQGPELLIRYENEEAVDDSQLPKDRFSAERLKGVDSTLKIQPAELGDSAVYLCASSLGLAARDTQYFGPGTRLTVL.

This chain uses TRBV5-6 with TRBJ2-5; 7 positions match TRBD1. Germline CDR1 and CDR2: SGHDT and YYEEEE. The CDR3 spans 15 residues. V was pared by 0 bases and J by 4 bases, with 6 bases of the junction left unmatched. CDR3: CASSLAGTGVETQYF. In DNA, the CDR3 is TGTGCCAGCAGCTTGGCCGGAACAGGGGTAGAGACCCAGTACTTC. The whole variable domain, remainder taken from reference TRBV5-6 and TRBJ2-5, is DAGVTQSPTHLIKTRGQQVTLRCSPKSGHDTVSWYQQALGQGPQFIFQYYEEEERQRGNFPDRFSGHQFPNYSSELNVNALLLGDSALYLCASSLAGTGVETQYFGPGTRLLVL.

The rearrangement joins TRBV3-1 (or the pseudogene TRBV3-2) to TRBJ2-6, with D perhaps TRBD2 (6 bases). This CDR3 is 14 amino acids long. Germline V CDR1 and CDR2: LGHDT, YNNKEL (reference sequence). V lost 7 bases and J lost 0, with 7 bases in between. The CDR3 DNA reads TGTGCCAGCACCGGGAGCTCTGGGGCCAACGTCCTGACTTTC. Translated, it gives CASTGSSGANVLTF.

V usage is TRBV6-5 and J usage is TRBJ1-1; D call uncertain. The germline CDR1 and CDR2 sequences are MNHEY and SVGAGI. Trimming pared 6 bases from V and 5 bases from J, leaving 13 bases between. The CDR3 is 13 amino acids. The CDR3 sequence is CASRDLTGTEAFF. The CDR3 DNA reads TGTGCCAGCAGGGACCTGACGGGGACTGAAGCTTTCTTT.

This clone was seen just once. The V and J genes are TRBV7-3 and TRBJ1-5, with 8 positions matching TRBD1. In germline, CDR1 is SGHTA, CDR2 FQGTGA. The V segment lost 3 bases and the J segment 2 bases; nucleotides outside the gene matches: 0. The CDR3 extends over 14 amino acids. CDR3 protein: CASSLTGGNQPQHF. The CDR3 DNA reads TGTGCCAGCAGCTTGACAGGGGGCAATCAGCCCCAGCATTTT.

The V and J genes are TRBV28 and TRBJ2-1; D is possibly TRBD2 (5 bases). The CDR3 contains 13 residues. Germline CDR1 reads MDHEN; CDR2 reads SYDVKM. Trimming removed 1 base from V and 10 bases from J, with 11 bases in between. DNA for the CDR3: TGTGCCAGCAGTTTATCGTCGGCGGGCGAGCAGTTCTTC. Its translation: CASSLSSAGEQFF.

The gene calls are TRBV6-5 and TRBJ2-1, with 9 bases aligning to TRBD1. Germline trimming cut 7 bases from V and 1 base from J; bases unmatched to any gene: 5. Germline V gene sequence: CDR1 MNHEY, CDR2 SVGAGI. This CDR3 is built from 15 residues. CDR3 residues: CASNRQGGSYNEQFF. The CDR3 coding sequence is TGTGCCAGCAACCGACAGGGGGGGTCCTACAATGAGCAGTTCTTC.

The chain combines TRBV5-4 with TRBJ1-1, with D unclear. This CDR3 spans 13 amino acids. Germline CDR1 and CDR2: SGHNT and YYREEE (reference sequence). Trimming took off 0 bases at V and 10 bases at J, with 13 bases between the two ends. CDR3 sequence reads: CASSLENTRAAFF. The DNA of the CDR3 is TGTGCCAGCAGCTTGGAAAACACGAGGGCAGCTTTCTTT.

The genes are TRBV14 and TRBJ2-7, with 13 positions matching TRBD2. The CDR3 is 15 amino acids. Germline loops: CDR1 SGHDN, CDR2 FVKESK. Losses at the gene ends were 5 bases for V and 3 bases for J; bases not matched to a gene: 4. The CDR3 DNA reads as TGTGCCAGCAGCTCGGGACTAGCGGGATTCTACGAGCAGTACTTC. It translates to CASSSGLAGFYEQYF. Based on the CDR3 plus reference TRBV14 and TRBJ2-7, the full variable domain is EAGVTQFPSHSVIEKGQTVTLRCDPISGHDNLYWYRRVMGKEIKFLLHFVKESKQDESGMPNNRFLAERTGGTYSTLKVQPAELEDSGVYFCASSSGLAGFYEQYFGPGTRLTVT.

The DNA of the CDR3 is TGTGCCAGCAGTCCGAGACAGGGGTCGGAGACCCAGTACTTC. Its protein product is CASSPRQGSETQYF. The chain is built from TRBV27 and TRBJ2-5; 8 nucleotides line up with TRBD1. Germline trimming cut 5 bases from V and 5 bases from J; bases unmatched to any gene: 7. Germline V gene sequence: CDR1 MNHEY, CDR2 SMNVEV (reference sequence). This CDR3 comprises 14 residues.

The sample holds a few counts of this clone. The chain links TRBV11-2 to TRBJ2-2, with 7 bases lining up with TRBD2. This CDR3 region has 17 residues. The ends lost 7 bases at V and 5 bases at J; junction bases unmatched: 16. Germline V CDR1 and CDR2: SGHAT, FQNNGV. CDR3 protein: CASTQAGGSGRTGELFF. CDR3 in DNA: TGTGCCAGCACCCAAGCCGGGGGGAGCGGCAGAACCGGGGAGCTGTTTTTT. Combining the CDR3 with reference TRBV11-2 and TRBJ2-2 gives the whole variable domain EAGVAQSPRYKIIEKRQSVAFWCNPISGHATLYWYQQILGQGPKLLIQFQNNGVVDDSQLPKDRFSAERLKGVDSTLKIQPAKLEDSAVYLCASTQAGGSGRTGELFFGEGSRLTVL.

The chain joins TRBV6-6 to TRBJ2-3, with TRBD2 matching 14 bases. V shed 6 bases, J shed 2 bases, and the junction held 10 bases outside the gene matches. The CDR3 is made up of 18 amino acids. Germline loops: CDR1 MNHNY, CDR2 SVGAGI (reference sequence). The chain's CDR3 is CASSRLAGGPPATDTQYF. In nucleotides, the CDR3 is TGTGCCAGCAGCCGACTAGCGGGAGGGCCCCCAGCCACAGATACGCAGTATTTT.

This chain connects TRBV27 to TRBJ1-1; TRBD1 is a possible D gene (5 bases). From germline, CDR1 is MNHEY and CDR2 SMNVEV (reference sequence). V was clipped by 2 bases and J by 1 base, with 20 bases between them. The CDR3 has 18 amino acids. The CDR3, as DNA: TGTGCCAGCAGTTTACTTTATCCAGGGCCCCGTTCGAACACTGAAGCTTTCTTT. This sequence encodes CASSLLYPGPRSNTEAFF.

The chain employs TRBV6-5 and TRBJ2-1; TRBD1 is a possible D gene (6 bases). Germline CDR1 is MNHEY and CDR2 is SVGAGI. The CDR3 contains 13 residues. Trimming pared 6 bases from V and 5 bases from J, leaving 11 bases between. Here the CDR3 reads CASRIRQDNEQFF. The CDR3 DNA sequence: TGTGCCAGCAGAATACGACAGGACAATGAGCAGTTCTTC.

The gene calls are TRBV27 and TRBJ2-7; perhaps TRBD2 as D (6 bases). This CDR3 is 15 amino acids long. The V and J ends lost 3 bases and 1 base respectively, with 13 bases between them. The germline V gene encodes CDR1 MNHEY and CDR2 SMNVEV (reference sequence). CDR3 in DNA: TGTGCCAGCAGTTTCCTTCTCGGGGGTTCCTACGAGCAGTACTTC. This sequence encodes CASSFLLGGSYEQYF.

Written as DNA, the CDR3 is TGTGCCAGCAGCCAACAGGGGGCATCATATGGCTACACCTTC. This encodes CASSQQGASYGYTF. The chain joins TRBV3-1 (or the pseudogene TRBV3-2) to TRBJ1-2; 8 bases match TRBD1. J was trimmed by 5 bases and V by 2 bases; bases with no gene match: 4. Germline V gene data show CDR1 as LGHDT and CDR2 as YNNKEL (reference sequence). The CDR3 is 14 residues long.

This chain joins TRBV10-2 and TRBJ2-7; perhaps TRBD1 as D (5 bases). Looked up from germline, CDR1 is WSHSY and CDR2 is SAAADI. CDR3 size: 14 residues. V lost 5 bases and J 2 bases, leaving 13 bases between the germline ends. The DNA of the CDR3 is TGCGCCAGCAGTATAACCTTAGGGGCCTACGAGCAGTACTTC. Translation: CASSITLGAYEQYF.

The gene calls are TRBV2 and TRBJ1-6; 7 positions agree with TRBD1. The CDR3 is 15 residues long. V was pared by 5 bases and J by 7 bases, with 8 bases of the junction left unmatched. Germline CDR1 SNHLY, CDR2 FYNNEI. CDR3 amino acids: CASSLQQGMNSPLHF. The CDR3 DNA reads TGTGCCAGCAGTCTTCAACAGGGGATGAATTCACCCCTCCACTTT. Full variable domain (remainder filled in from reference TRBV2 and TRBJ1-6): EPEVTQTPSHQVTQMGQEVILRCVPISNHLYFYWYRQILGQKVEFLVSFYNNEISEKSEIFDDQFSVERPDGSNFTLKIRSTKLEDSAMYFCASSLQQGMNSPLHFGNGTRLTVT.

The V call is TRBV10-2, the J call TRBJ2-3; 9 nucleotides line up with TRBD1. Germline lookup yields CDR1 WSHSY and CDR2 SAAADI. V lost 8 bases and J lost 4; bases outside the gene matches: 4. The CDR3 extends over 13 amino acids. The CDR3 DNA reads TGCGCCAGCGGTACAGGGGGCGCAGATACGCAGTATTTT. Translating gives CASGTGGADTQYF.

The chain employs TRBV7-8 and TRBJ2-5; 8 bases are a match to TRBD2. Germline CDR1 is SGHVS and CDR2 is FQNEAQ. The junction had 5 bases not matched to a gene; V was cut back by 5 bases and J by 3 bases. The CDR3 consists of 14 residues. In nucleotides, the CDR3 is TGTGCCAGCAGCCCCCGGGGGGGTGAAGAGACCCAGTACTTC. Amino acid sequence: CASSPRGGEETQYF.

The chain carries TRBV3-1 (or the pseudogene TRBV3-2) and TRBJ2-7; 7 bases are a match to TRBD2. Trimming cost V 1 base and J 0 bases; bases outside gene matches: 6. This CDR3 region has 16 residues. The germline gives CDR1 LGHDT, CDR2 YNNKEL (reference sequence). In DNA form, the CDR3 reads TGTGCCAGCAGCCAAGTTCTAGCGGAGACCTCCTACGAGCAGTACTTC. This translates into CASSQVLAETSYEQYF.